The clone carrying this TCR beta chain has ten or more counts. Its antigen is not known. This sample is part of a study of breast tumors, draining lymph nodes, adjacent tissues. Study results and caveats: Most tumor T cells seemingly derive from lymph node, then expand in tumor. The lymph node origin of tumor T cells was framed as consistent with a hypothesis, not demonstrated.

Samples came from axillary lymph nodes draining the breast cancer. TCRdb re-derived calls from the multiplex PCR reads in MiXCR, one entry per CDR3 protein. The table has more than 200,000 distinct CDR3 sequences, 32% seen once. The sequenced sample was axillary lymph node tissue. The receptor was derived from a female donor with breast cancer. Some clones in this sample may be carry-over from other donors' samples.

The CDR3 spells CASSSRAGRTTYEQYF. The CDR3 DNA follows: TGTGCCAGCAGCTCGAGGGCCGGGCGGACTACCTACGAGCAGTACTTC. The chain couples TRBV11-3 to TRBJ2-7; D is possibly TRBD2 (6 bases). The CDR3 is 16 residues long. Germline V lookup: CDR1 SGHNT, CDR2 YENEEA. The ends were cut back, 4 bases at V and 2 bases at J, with 18 bases in the middle.